This T cell receptor beta chain came from a study of regulatory T cells in long-lasting Graves disease. The germline gives CDR1 MGHRA, CDR2 YSYEKL. The CDR3 is 14 residues long. Trimming removed 2 bases at V and 3 bases at J, with 11 bases between. Time point denoted: newly diagnosed GD, antithyroid drugs for less than 3 months. Generation of the TCR library employed RNA extracted from PBMCs. HTBI primers from iRepertoire and Arm-PCR of CDR3 regions yielded the TCR beta libraries. TCRdb used MiXCR to reprocess the multiplex PCR reads, holding one entry per CDR3 protein. The sample includes 400,000 to 500,000 distinct CDR3 sequences, around 15% of them seen just once. These records were also assigned to another study, of T cells in Graves' hyperthyroidism and ophthalmopathy.

The material sequenced was peripheral blood mononuclear cells (PBMCs), taken at new diagnosis, from a patient treated with antithyroid drugs. The sequence derives from a woman between 50 and 59 years old with Graves disease. The V gene is TRBV4-1, the J gene TRBJ2-7; the D gene is possibly TRBD1 (6 bases). Written as DNA, the CDR3 is TGCGCCAGCAGCCAAACGGACAGAGGCTACGAGCAGTACTTC. Its translation: CASSQTDRGYEQYF.